A selection of T cell receptor beta chains follows, all from one sample in a study of T cells in Graves' hyperthyroidism and ophthalmopathy. TCRdb ran MiXCR on the multiplex PCR reads and lists one entry per CDR3 protein. The table lists approximately 100,000 distinct CDR3 sequences, roughly 40% of them singletons. The sequenced material came from peripheral blood or thyroid tissue (not recorded which). These receptors were collected from a woman aged 30 to 39 with Graves' hyperthyroidism. The CDR3 runs from the conserved cysteine through the conserved F or W. A D gene is named only where the DNA matches it firmly. Only some rows state a clone size, as once, few, many or a class for expanded clones.

j_gene	abundance	d_gene	v_gene	CDR3nt	CDR3aa
TRBJ1-1	many	.	TRBV20-1	TGCAGTGCTAGTAGGAGCTTTGGGAACACTGAAGCTTTCTTT	CSASRSFGNTEAFF
TRBJ2-5	once	.	TRBV11-2	TGTGCCAGCAGCTTAGCGCCAGGGACCGAGACCCAGTACTTC	CASSLAPGTETQYF
TRBJ2-5	many	.	TRBV27	TGTGCCAGCAGCAGCGGGACAGATCCACAAGAGACCCAGTACTTC	CASSSGTDPQETQYF
TRBJ1-6	many	.	TRBV20-1	TGCAGTGCTAGAGAATCCCGGACGAGTTCACCCCTCCACTTT	CSARESRTSSPLHF
TRBJ2-5	.	TRBD2	TRBV20-1	TGCAGTGCTATTATGACTAGCGGGAGGGCCAGAGAGACCCAGTACTTC	CSAIMTSGRARETQYF
TRBJ2-5	.	TRBD2	TRBV20-1	TGCAGTGCTAGCGGACTAGCGGGAGAGGGTTCGGAGACCCAGTACTTC	CSASGLAGEGSETQYF
TRBJ2-5	.	TRBD2	TRBV2	TGTGCCAGCAGTGAGGCTAGCGGAAGCGGTCCCGAGACCCAGTACTTC	CASSEASGSGPETQYF
TRBJ1-1	many	.	TRBV7-9	TGTGCCAGCAGCTTACAGGCCCTGAACACTGAAGCTTTCTTT	CASSLQALNTEAFF
TRBJ1-5	many	.	TRBV12-3/TRBV12-4	TGTGCCAGCAGTTTTAACAAGACTCCGGGGCGTGCTCAGCCCCAGCATTTT	CASSFNKTPGRAQPQHF
TRBJ2-5	many	TRBD1	TRBV5-1	TGCGCCAGCAGCTCGGGGACACAGGGGCTATTCCAAGAGACCCAGTACTTC	CASSSGTQGLFQETQYF
TRBJ2-5	.	TRBD1	TRBV5-1	TGCGCCAGCAGCCCCCGCGGGACGTACCTCATTGGACAGGGAGCAGAGACCCAGTACTTC	CASSPRGTYLIGQGAETQYF
TRBJ1-2	.	TRBD1	TRBV29-1	TGCAGCGTTACCCCTTCACAGGGGAACTATGGCTACACCTTC	CSVTPSQGNYGYTF
TRBJ2-2	many	.	TRBV5-1	TGCGCCAGCGAATCCCGCGGGACAGCGAACACCGGGGAGCTGTTTTTT	CASESRGTANTGELFF
TRBJ2-3	many	.	TRBV13	TGTGCCAGCAGCTGGGGTGTGACTAGAAAAGATACGCAGTATTTT	CASSWGVTRKDTQYF
TRBJ2-7	many	TRBD2	TRBV4-1	TGCGCCAGCAGCCGCGACGACCCCGGACTAGCAGACGAGCAGTACTTC	CASSRDDPGLADEQYF
TRBJ1-5	.	.	TRBV7-8	TGTGCCAGCAGCTTCGCGGGAGTATTCAAAGAGACCCAGCATTTT	CASSFAGVFKETQHF